This T cell receptor (beta chain) was obtained from a study of blood T cell repertoires in COVID-19. At the level of the study: The United States, Italy and Spain were the sources of the acute and convalescent COVID-19 samples. The cDNA or gDNA used as material had been derived from T cells, B-cell-depleted T cells, or PBMCs.

The CDR3 runs 14 residues. The V end lost 4 bases, the J end lost 8 bases, and 18 bases lay between the germline ends. Germline CDR1 reads SGHTA; CDR2 reads FQGNSA. Authors' analysis steps: Nucleated cell counts were estimated from reference gene primer amplification. The method was immunoSEQ multiplex PCR; TCRdb's version includes in-frame clones alone and lacks a portion of them. That table is the source of V, J and clone size, and D and trimming were worked out from the DNA. The sample has 110,000 to 150,000 clones; approximately 79% are singletons. This clone appeared a single time. Source material: peripheral blood. The chain employs TRBV7-2 and TRBJ2-7, with D perhaps matching TRBD1 (7 bases). This TCR came from a man aged 60 to 69 with acute or convalescent COVID-19. The CDR3 sequence is CASSSGGPDYKQYF. CDR3 coding DNA: TGTGCCAGCAGCTCAGGGGGGCCTGACTATAAGCAGTACTTC.